These 20 T cell receptor beta chains originate from one sample sequenced in a study of blood T cells in healthy people across ages. For the second PCR, which ran for about 7 to 12 cycles, a sample-barcoded 5' primer and a J-beta primer mix were used. One entry per CDR3 protein, called by TCRdb with MiXCR from the 5' RACE reads. The data show more than 750,000 distinct CDR3 sequences, with roughly 29% seen just once and about a tenth held by the top ten. The same data also went into a second study, on T cells of mothers and their children.

What was sequenced was blood. These receptor sequences come from a woman between 35 and 50 years old in good health.

V and J are TRBV2 and TRBJ1-5, with 9 bases that match TRBD1. The CDR3 is 14 residues long. Germline V gene data show CDR1 as SNHLY and CDR2 as FYNNEI. The V and J ends lost 1 base and 7 bases, in that order; junction bases with no gene match: 2. The CDR3 loop is CASSEGTGEQPQHF. The CDR3 bases are TGTGCCAGCAGTGAAGGGACAGGGGAACAGCCCCAGCATTTT.

This clonotype has a handful of counts. This chain links TRBV28 with TRBJ2-1; 11 bases are shared with TRBD1. The CDR3 consists of 15 residues. Germline CDR1 is MDHEN and CDR2 is SYDVKM. V trimming: 3 bases; J trimming: 6 bases; junction bases outside the gene matches: 4. The CDR3 reads CASSFFGTGGNEQFF. Here the CDR3 DNA reads TGTGCCAGCAGTTTTTTTGGGACAGGGGGCAATGAGCAGTTCTTC.

The chain is built from TRBV5-5 and TRBJ1-4; no clear D gene. Germline CDR1 reads SGHKS; CDR2 reads YYEKEE (reference sequence). V lost 6 bases to trimming and J lost 6 bases, with 18 bases between them. The CDR3 spans 15 residues. The DNA of the CDR3 is TGTGCCAGCACCCCGTGGGGTAGCGAATATGAAAAACTGTTTTTT. Protein product: CASTPWGSEYEKLFF.

This clonotype showed up just once. A much larger clone sits a single nucleotide away, making a read error possible. The chain joins TRBV9 to TRBJ2-5; TRBD1 matches at 9 bases. Germline V gene data show CDR1 as SGDLS and CDR2 as YYNGEE. V shed 0 bases, J shed 2 bases, and the junction held 8 bases outside the gene matches. The CDR3 spans 17 residues. The CDR3 loop is CASSVGQGQGGQETQYF. The CDR3 DNA reads TGTGCCAGCAGCGTAGGCCAGGGACAGGGCGGGCAAGAGACCCAGTACTTC.

Worth noting for this clonotype: A read error is the likely source, as a far larger clone sits one nucleotide away. The V call is TRBV6-2 or TRBV6-3, the J call TRBJ2-1, with D unresolved. The CDR3 runs 11 residues. Germline V gene sequence: CDR1 MNHEY, CDR2 SVGEGT. The V and J ends lost 4 bases and 13 bases respectively, with 11 bases between them. The CDR3 coding sequence is TGTGCCAGCAGTTTCATCGAGACCCAGTTCTTC. Protein sequence: CASSFIETQFF.

The V gene is TRBV11-1, the J gene TRBJ2-2; possibly TRBD1 or TRBD2 for D (5 bases each). Germline-derived CDR1 and CDR2 are SGHAT and FQDESV (reference sequence). CDR3 length: 15 residues. V gave up 3 bases and J gave up 5 bases, with 13 bases separating them. CDR3 sequence: CASSFPGRPTGELFF. Written as DNA, the CDR3 is TGTGCCAGCAGCTTTCCGGGACGGCCGACCGGGGAGCTGTTTTTT. Combining the CDR3 with reference TRBV11-1 and TRBJ2-2 gives the whole variable domain EAEVAQSPRYKITEKSQAVAFWCDPISGHATLYWYRQILGQGPELLVQFQDESVVDDSQLPKDRFSAERLKGVDSTLKIQPAELGDSAMYLCASSFPGRPTGELFFGEGSRLTVL.

To note about this clonotype: A single base separates this from a much larger clone, so it may be a read error. The chain has TRBV5-1 and TRBJ2-7; tentative D call: TRBD1 (6 bases). V dropped 2 bases and J dropped 2 bases, with 14 bases sitting between them. From germline, CDR1 is SGHRS and CDR2 YFSETQ. The CDR3 contains 15 residues. The CDR3 here is CASSFAGTITYEQYF. DNA of the CDR3: TGCGCCAGCAGCTTTGCCGGGACAATAACCTACGAGCAGTACTTC.

This clonotype has at least ten counts. V gene TRBV20-1 combines with J gene TRBJ1-2; a weak D match, TRBD1 (5 bases). The CDR3 is 12 amino acids. V lost 4 bases and J 13 bases, leaving 19 bases between the germline ends. CDR1 and CDR2 (germline): DFQATT, SNEGSKA (reference sequence). The CDR3 loop reads CSAKPGTRPGTF. CDR3 sequence (DNA): TGCAGTGCTAAACCGGGGACCCGCCCAGGCACCTTC.

This clonotype showed up just once. This chain connects TRBV3-1 to TRBJ2-3; no definite D call. The CDR3 is 13 residues long. V shed 1 base and J shed 1 base, with 3 bases lying between them. CDR1 and CDR2 from the germline V gene are LGHDT and YNNKEL (reference sequence). CDR3 in DNA: TGTGCCAGCAGCCAAGTTCGCACAGATACGCAGTATTTT. This encodes CASSQVRTDTQYF.

The table lists this clonotype with a few counts. This chain joins TRBV18 and TRBJ1-6; 9 bases agree with TRBD1. J gave up 7 bases and V 3 bases, and 4 bases lay outside the gene matches. The CDR3 runs to 15 residues. Germline V gene sequence: CDR1 KGHSH, CDR2 LQKENI. The CDR3 spells CASSPSDRGNSPLHF. CDR3 nucleotides: TGTGCCAGCTCACCTTCGGACAGGGGAAATTCACCCCTCCACTTT.

In this sample, this clonotype turned up a few times. The gene calls are TRBV5-1 and TRBJ2-5, with 7 bases fitting TRBD1. Germline trimming cut 4 bases from V and 6 bases from J; bases unmatched to any gene: 6. Germline loops: CDR1 SGHRS, CDR2 YFSETQ. The CDR3 is 13 amino acids. The DNA of the CDR3 is TGCGCCAGCAGCCCCCGACAGGGAAAGACCCAGTACTTC. The encoded protein is CASSPRQGKTQYF.

V usage is TRBV5-1 and J usage is TRBJ2-3; tentative D call: TRBD2 (6 bases). V gave up 7 bases and J gave up 2 bases, with 11 bases separating them. The CDR3 loop spans 13 amino acids. Germline V gene data show CDR1 as SGHRS and CDR2 as YFSETQ. The CDR3 protein is CASGGAPTDTQYF. The DNA of the CDR3 is TGCGCCAGCGGAGGGGCCCCCACAGATACGCAGTATTTT.

This chain links TRBV5-1 with TRBJ1-2; TRBD1 matches at 10 bases. The V segment lost 4 bases and the J segment 2 bases; nucleotides outside the gene matches: 11. CDR1 and CDR2 from the germline V gene are SGHRS and YFSETQ. This CDR3 spans 17 amino acids. CDR3 in amino acids: CASSPRTGGTLNYGYTF. The DNA of the CDR3 is TGCGCCAGCAGCCCTAGGACAGGGGGGACTCTGAACTATGGCTACACCTTC.

This clonotype was seen many times. This rearrangement joins TRBV7-9 to TRBJ2-7; 7 bases map to TRBD1. The CDR3 has 14 amino acids. Germline values: CDR1 SEHNR, CDR2 FQNEAQ (reference sequence). Losses at the gene ends were 5 bases for V and 7 bases for J; bases not matched to a gene: 11. CDR3 coding DNA: TGTGCCAGCAGCATCACGACAGGGAAAGGAGAGCAGTACTTC. Its protein is CASSITTGKGEQYF.

The chain couples TRBV7-9 to TRBJ1-1; 7 positions agree with TRBD1. The CDR3 length is 13 residues. Germline trimming cut 11 bases from V and 4 bases from J; bases unmatched to any gene: 10. CDR1 SEHNR and CDR2 FQNEAQ come from the germline V gene (reference sequence). The CDR3 DNA follows: TGTGCCTTGACAGGGAAAGATATCACTGAAGCTTTCTTT. This translates into CALTGKDITEAFF.

This clonotype was seen only a few times. The chain carries TRBV11-2 and TRBJ2-7, with unresolved D. This CDR3 spans 16 amino acids. Trimming stripped 2 bases from V and 3 bases from J, with 17 bases between. Germline CDR1 reads SGHAT; CDR2 reads FQNNGV. The CDR3 sequence: CASSLWSAQSIYEQYF. The DNA for the CDR3 is TGTGCCAGCAGCTTATGGTCAGCTCAATCTATCTACGAGCAGTACTTC. The full variable domain, with the rest looked up from reference TRBV11-2 and TRBJ2-7, is EAGVAQSPRYKIIEKRQSVAFWCNPISGHATLYWYQQILGQGPKLLIQFQNNGVVDDSQLPKDRFSAERLKGVDSTLKIQPAKLEDSAVYLCASSLWSAQSIYEQYFGPGTRLTVT.

This chain joins TRBV12-3 or TRBV12-4 and TRBJ2-2; D may be TRBD2 (5 bases). V dropped 3 bases and J dropped 8 bases, with 7 bases sitting between them. This CDR3 region has 12 residues. The CDR3 sequence: CASSLREGELFF. The CDR3 coding sequence is TGTGCCAGCAGTTTGAGGGAGGGGGAGCTGTTTTTT.

This clonotype was counted only a few times. This chain connects TRBV4-3 to TRBJ1-2; D is uncertain. The CDR3 is 14 residues long. Germline V gene lookup returns CDR1 LGHNA and CDR2 YSLEER. Between the trimmed V and J ends, which lost 7 bases and 7 bases, there was a span of 19 bases. The DNA for the CDR3 is TGCGCCAGCAACCAGATTCTCTCTGGGTCTGGCTACACCTTC. This codes for CASNQILSGSGYTF.

The chain links TRBV11-2 to TRBJ2-5; D not resolved. Germline V gives CDR1 SGHAT, CDR2 FQNNGV. This CDR3 contains 15 residues. Trimming shortened V by 2 bases and J by 2 bases, and 12 bases separated the two germline ends. The CDR3 nucleotides are TGTGCCAGCAGCTTACTCGTTGGCAGTCAAGAGACCCAGTACTTC. Protein: CASSLLVGSQETQYF. Full variable domain (rest looked up from reference TRBV11-2 and TRBJ2-5): EAGVAQSPRYKIIEKRQSVAFWCNPISGHATLYWYQQILGQGPKLLIQFQNNGVVDDSQLPKDRFSAERLKGVDSTLKIQPAKLEDSAVYLCASSLLVGSQETQYFGPGTRLLVL.

The chain links TRBV2 to TRBJ2-1; TRBD1 aligns across 7 bases. This CDR3 has 15 amino acids. Germline trimming cut 6 bases from V and 3 bases from J; bases unmatched to any gene: 8. The V gene's germline CDR1 is SNHLY and CDR2 FYNNEI. The CDR3 here is CASRRQGSYYNEQFF. Here the CDR3 DNA reads TGTGCCAGCAGGAGACAGGGCTCCTACTACAATGAGCAGTTCTTC.